This TCR beta chain was recorded in a study of blood T cells in healthy people across ages (dated by TCRdb to between 2014 and 2017). General notes on the study: In model experiments, roughly one uniquely barcoded TCR beta cDNA molecule per two T cells was captured by template switching. Using deep sequencing normalized with unique cDNA molecular identifiers, the study measured how TCR beta repertoire diversity changes with age. The donors were split into four age groups: young (average around 16 years), middle-aged (roughly 39), aged (about 62) and long-lived (over 75). To avoid experimental bias, donors of different ages were distributed randomly across sequencing lanes. For two donors (one aged 18 to 30 and one aged 80 or older), the study analyzed two additional independent replicas of 1 million unique cDNA reads from the same blood draw.

A remark on this clonotype: Its antigen remains undetermined. No base qualities exist here, and no much larger clone lies one base off it.

Library construction relied on 5' RACE. Sequencing relied on an Illumina HiSeq 2500. A second PCR of about 6 to 11 cycles was run with a J-beta primer mix and a sample-barcoded 5' primer. A template-switch 5' adaptor carrying 12 random nucleotides introduced a unique molecular identifier onto each TCR beta cDNA molecule. At least 2.5 million CDR3-containing paired-end reads were obtained from each sample. The Mint cDNA synthesis kit, primed by a TRBC-specific oligonucleotide, was used to synthesize first-strand cDNA from all RNA. Following uracil-DNA glycosylase treatment, a first 18-cycle PCR with universal primers M1SS and BC2_uni_R was performed on all cDNA. In the source study's methods: For normalization, 1 million high-quality reads, each with a distinct molecular identifier, were randomly selected from each sample. Reads with shared molecular identifiers were discarded instead of being binned into consensus sequences. MiTCR, with a Q25 quality threshold and the strictest error-elimination algorithm, was used for CDR3 identification, clonotype clustering and error correction. Lower-bound total TCR beta diversity was estimated with a nonparametric unseen species model using Euler transformation. The raw public reads went through TCRdb reprocessing: fastp at Q25, MiXCR clone calling, in-frame beta chains kept. When rows share a CDR3 protein, they turn into one entry using the most common DNA and genes. The V and J calls were not made by the authors but by TCRdb's processing. For this sample the table gives approximately 1.5 million distinct CDR3 sequences, of which 40% to 45% were detected only once. The ten largest make up 4% of the sample.

V is shortened by 2 bases, J by 5 bases, and the region joining them spans 12 bases. The CDR3 spans 14 residues, from the cysteine through the phenylalanine. Of the read, only the CDR3 DNA is kept; its 42 bases are in frame from base 1. CDR1 and CDR2 (MNHNY, SVGAGI) derive from the germline V gene (reference sequence). Results the study describes overall, beyond this receptor: The long-lived group showed more naive CD4+ T cells, fewer expanded clones and increased TCR diversity than the aged group, suggesting age selection. Since profiling was done on bulk unsorted PBMCs, naive and antigen-experienced compartments could not be conclusively compared. As age increased, observed TCR beta diversity per million T cells dropped in a roughly linear way, and a significant reduction was already evident by age 40. Total diversity estimates from one million sequenced T cells were considered lower bounds and underestimates. There was a strong correlation between observed TCR beta diversity and the percentage of naive T cells measured by flow cytometry. Because the CMV infection status of the donors was unknown, age-related changes in expanded clonotypes may potentially have been confounded.

Systemically healthy Caucasian individuals from Russia, 39 in total and aged about 6 to 90 years, were included as donors. Each donor gave 8.5 to 10 milliliters of peripheral blood, collected into EDTA-treated Vacutainer tubes. Ficoll-Paque density-gradient centrifugation was used to isolate PBMCs, with at least 6.5 million obtained per sample. Trizol reagent was used to extract total RNA from the PBMCs, yielding at least 5.5 micrograms per sample. Naive CD45RAhigh/CD27high T cell percentages were measured by flow cytometry on a PBMC aliquot from every donor. The chain is made from TRBV6-6 and TRBJ2-5; the best D guess is TRBD1, with 6 bases matching. The sequence was obtained from a young woman in good health. Sequencing was carried out using blood. The CDR3 in this case is CASSYTGPMETQYF. Here is the DNA: TGTGCCAGCAGTTACACAGGGCCGATGGAGACCCAGTACTTC.